The 23 T cell receptor beta chains below were found in one sample sequenced in a study of cytomegalovirus exposure and HLA in healthy donors. Both 60 Vbeta primers and 13 Jbeta primers went into the PCR. Method: immunoSEQ multiplex PCR; TCRdb's copy keeps in-frame clones and lacks some. The table records 200,000 or so clones, more than 85% of them present only once. The sequenced material came from PBMCs. These receptors originate from a girl in the first two years of life in good health and CMV-seronegative.

This rearrangement joins TRBV5-1 to TRBJ2-3; D possibly corresponds to TRBD1 (5 bases). Trimming removed 3 bases from V and 2 bases from J, with 22 bases in between. In germline, CDR1 is SGHRS, CDR2 YFSETQ. CDR3 length equals 18 residues. The CDR3 nucleotides are TGCGCCAGCAGCTCCTTCTCCCGGTCTAAAGGGGACACAGATACGCAGTATTTT. Translating gives CASSSFSRSKGDTDTQYF.

The J gene is TRBJ2-3, the V gene TRBV2; 16 nucleotides align to TRBD2. V gave up 8 bases and J gave up 2 bases; unmatched junction bases: 4. The length of the CDR3 is 16 residues. Germline values: CDR1 SNHLY, CDR2 FYNNEI. The CDR3 DNA follows: TGTGCCAGCGTCGGGACTAGCGGGGGGGCCACAGATACGCAGTATTTT. Residues: CASVGTSGGATDTQYF.

The chain links TRBV7-8 to TRBJ2-1, with 10 bases fitting TRBD2. The J segment lost 5 bases and the V segment lost 5 bases, leaving 3 bases of the junction unmatched. CDR3 length: 14 amino acids. Germline V gene data show CDR1 as SGHVS and CDR2 as FQNEAQ. CDR3 region: CASSLGLADNEQFF. In nucleotides, the CDR3 is TGTGCCAGCAGCCTCGGACTAGCGGACAATGAGCAGTTCTTC.

V usage is TRBV19 and J usage is TRBJ2-2; 8 bases match TRBD2. Germline V gene lookup returns CDR1 LNHDA and CDR2 SQIVND (reference sequence). There are 14 residues in the CDR3. Trimming cost V 7 bases and J 5 bases; bases outside gene matches: 6. The CDR3 sequence is CASTERERTGELFF. The CDR3 DNA sequence: TGTGCCAGTACGGAGCGGGAGAGGACCGGGGAGCTGTTTTTT.

This chain connects TRBV30 to TRBJ1-6, with D possibly TRBD1 on 6 matching bases. V was trimmed by 0 bases and J by 10 bases, leaving 13 bases between them. The CDR3 sequence is 14 residues long. The germline CDR1 and CDR2 sequences are GTSNPN and SVGIG (reference sequence). The CDR3 coding sequence is TGTGCCTGGAGTGTTTCCCAGGGGTGGTCACCCCTCCACTTT. This codes for CAWSVSQGWSPLHF.

This clone was found once. The V gene is TRBV5-1, the J gene TRBJ2-3, with 14 bases identical to TRBD2. CDR3 size: 19 residues. With V trimmed by 3 bases and J by 2 bases, 11 bases remained unmatched. Germline CDR1 reads SGHRS; CDR2 reads YFSETQ. The CDR3 DNA reads TGCGCCAGCAGCTGGGATTGGACTAGCGGGAGGAGATACACAGATACGCAGTATTTT. This codes for CASSWDWTSGRRYTDTQYF.

The chain links TRBV7-9 to TRBJ2-7; perhaps TRBD2 as D (5 bases). Germline-derived CDR1 and CDR2 are SEHNR and FQNEAQ (reference sequence). V lost 5 bases, J lost 4 bases, and 9 bases lay in between. CDR3 length equals 12 residues. CDR3 amino acids: CASSQRGYEQYF. In DNA form, the CDR3 reads TGTGCCAGCAGCCAACGGGGATACGAGCAGTACTTC.

J is TRBJ2-2 and V is TRBV7-8, with a possible D match to TRBD2 (6 bases). The CDR3 runs to 14 residues. Per the germline V gene, CDR1 is SGHVS and CDR2 is FQNEAQ. Trimming stripped 9 bases from V and 4 bases from J, with 15 bases between. The CDR3: CASLASEITGELFF. The DNA for the CDR3 is TGTGCCAGTCTCGCTAGCGAGATCACCGGGGAGCTGTTTTTT. The whole variable domain, remainder taken from reference TRBV7-8 and TRBJ2-2, is GAGVSQSPRYKVAKRGQDVALRCDPISGHVSLFWYQQALGQGPEFLTYFQNEAQLDKSGLPSDRFFAERPEGSVSTLKIQRTQQEDSAVYLCASLASEITGELFFGEGSRLTVL.

This chain links TRBV5-4 with TRBJ1-2; no definite D call. The CDR3 is 14 residues long. V lost 5 bases to trimming and J lost 6 bases, with 17 bases between them. The germline gives CDR1 SGHNT, CDR2 YYREEE (reference sequence). The CDR3 reads CASSNGQLIDGYTF. The CDR3 nucleotides read TGTGCCAGCAGTAATGGTCAGTTAATCGATGGCTACACCTTC.

The chain recombines TRBV4-1 with TRBJ2-7; a possible D gene is TRBD2 (5 bases). CDR1 is MGHRA, CDR2 YSYEKL, per germline. V was pared by 0 bases and J by 0 bases, with 12 bases between. The CDR3 is 16 amino acids. The DNA of the CDR3 is TGCGCCAGCAGCCAAGAGCGGGCAGATAGCTCCTACGAGCAGTACTTC. Protein: CASSQERADSSYEQYF.

Comment on this clone: The junction does not match germline at one end; this may be a read error. The chain joins TRBV7-9 to TRBJ1-4; D may be TRBD1 (6 bases). Germline loops: CDR1 SEHNR, CDR2 FQNEAQ (reference sequence). This CDR3 contains 13 residues. CDR3 nucleotides: TGTTCCAGCACGGGAGGGGGGAATGAAAAACTGTTTTTT. It encodes CSSTGGGNEKLFF.

V and J are TRBV19 and TRBJ1-4; TRBD1 matches 7 bases. Germline V gene data show CDR1 as LNHDA and CDR2 as SQIVND (reference sequence). V shed 6 bases and J 6 bases; nucleotides not matched to a gene: 7. The CDR3 covers 14 residues. The CDR3 region is CASSTPGTDEKLFF. CDR3 bases: TGTGCCAGTAGCACCCCCGGGACAGATGAAAAACTGTTTTTT.

The genes are TRBV4-3 and TRBJ2-3, with 7 bases matching TRBD2. V lost 2 bases to trimming and J lost 3 bases; unmatched junction nucleotides: 14. This CDR3 region has 18 residues. Germline V gene sequence: CDR1 LGHNA, CDR2 YSLEER. The CDR3 sequence is CASSQHALSDGRTDTQYF. The DNA for the CDR3 is TGCGCCAGCAGCCAACACGCCCTTAGTGACGGGAGGACAGATACGCAGTATTTT.

This clone was seen just once. The chain combines TRBV4-2 with TRBJ2-1, with 9 bases fitting TRBD1. The CDR3 is made up of 18 amino acids. The V segment lost 1 base and the J segment 3 bases; nucleotides outside the gene matches: 10. Germline lookup yields CDR1 LGHNA and CDR2 YNFKEQ. The CDR3 sequence: CASSQAGQGSEHYNEQFF. The CDR3 DNA reads TGTGCCAGCAGCCAAGCAGGACAGGGGTCAGAACACTACAATGAGCAGTTCTTC.

The chain links TRBV6-5 to TRBJ2-7, with TRBD2 identical over 11 bases. Germline V gene sequence: CDR1 MNHEY, CDR2 SVGAGI. CDR3 length equals 16 residues. Trimming took 2 bases from V and 4 from J; bases not matched to a gene: 7. The CDR3 DNA sequence: TGTGCCAGCAGTTACCTCTCGGGACTAGCGGCTTACGAGCAGTACTTC. It codes for CASSYLSGLAAYEQYF.

This chain connects TRBV27 to TRBJ2-3; 7 positions match TRBD1. J was trimmed by 4 bases and V by 3 bases; bases with no gene match: 4. This CDR3 is 14 amino acids long. The germline CDR1 and CDR2 sequences are MNHEY and SMNVEV (reference sequence). The CDR3 coding sequence is TGTGCCAGCAGTTTCGACAGGGTTGCAGATACGCAGTATTTT. Residues: CASSFDRVADTQYF.

This chain connects TRBV5-5 to TRBJ2-1; 11 bases fit TRBD2. V shed 0 bases and J 6 bases; nucleotides not matched to a gene: 8. CDR3 length: 17 residues. Germline V gene lookup returns CDR1 SGHKS and CDR2 YYEKEE (reference sequence). The CDR3 region is CASSLGVWLAGGNEQFF. CDR3 nucleotide sequence: TGTGCCAGCAGCTTGGGGGTGTGGCTAGCGGGGGGCAATGAGCAGTTCTTC.

The DNA for the CDR3 is TGTGCCAGCATGCAGGCCCTAAGCTCCTATAATTCACCCCTCCACTTT. Translation: CASMQALSSYNSPLHF. The rearrangement links TRBV2 to TRBJ1-6, with D uncertain. V shed 7 bases and J shed 0 bases, with 13 bases lying between them. Germline V CDR1 and CDR2: SNHLY, FYNNEI. CDR3 length: 16 residues.

This chain connects TRBV9 to TRBJ2-1; D is possibly TRBD1 (6 bases). The CDR3 loop spans 13 amino acids. The germline gives CDR1 SGDLS, CDR2 YYNGEE. V was shortened by 4 bases and J by 5 bases, with 10 bases between the two germline ends. The CDR3: CASSREGDNEQFF. Here the CDR3 DNA reads TGTGCCAGCAGCCGAGAGGGGGACAATGAGCAGTTCTTC. The full variable domain, its missing parts supplied by reference TRBV9 and TRBJ2-1, is DSGVTQTPKHLITATGQRVTLRCSPRSGDLSVYWYQQSLDQGLQFLIQYYNGEERAKGNILERFSAQQFPDLHSELNLSSLELGDSALYFCASSREGDNEQFFGPGTRLTVL.

V and J are TRBV9 and TRBJ2-3, with 7 bases that match TRBD2. Germline V gene lookup returns CDR1 SGDLS and CDR2 YYNGEE. Losses at the gene ends were 0 bases for V and 0 bases for J; bases not matched to a gene: 1. The CDR3 is 15 residues long. CDR3 sequence: CASSVVSGSTDTQYF. CDR3 nucleotides: TGTGCCAGCAGCGTAGTTAGCGGGAGCACAGATACGCAGTATTTT.

V usage is TRBV19 and J usage is TRBJ2-1, with 11 bases matching TRBD1. V was clipped by 2 bases and J by 7 bases; unmatched bases: 4. Germline CDR1 reads LNHDA; CDR2 reads SQIVND (reference sequence). The CDR3 length is 15 residues. The CDR3 loop is CASSIPGQGVNEQFF. The CDR3 nucleotides read TGTGCCAGTAGTATACCGGGACAGGGGGTGAATGAGCAGTTCTTC. Variable domain in full (rest from reference TRBV19 and TRBJ2-1): DGGITQSPKYLFRKEGQNVTLSCEQNLNHDAMYWYRQDPGQGLRLIYYSQIVNDFQKGDIAEGYSVSREKKESFPLTVTSAQKNPTAFYLCASSIPGQGVNEQFFGPGTRLTVL.

The chain links TRBV7-2 to TRBJ2-5, with a possible D match to TRBD2 (5 bases). The germline V and J ends were trimmed by 0 bases and 5 bases, with 19 bases remaining between them. Germline-derived CDR1 and CDR2 are SGHTA and FQGNSA. The CDR3 has 17 residues. As DNA, the CDR3 is TGTGCCAGCAGCTTAGCGCTCGTAGCGAACCTTCTTGAGACCCAGTACTTC. Protein product: CASSLALVANLLETQYF.

The chain joins TRBV6-5 to TRBJ2-3; 15 nucleotides match TRBD2. There are 15 residues in the CDR3. Germline V lookup: CDR1 MNHEY, CDR2 SVGAGI. Unmatched junction bases numbered 8, after V lost 8 bases and J lost 8 bases. The CDR3 DNA reads TGTGCCAGCTCAGGACTAGCGGGGGGGCAGGGTACGCAGTATTTT. Amino acid sequence: CASSGLAGGQGTQYF.